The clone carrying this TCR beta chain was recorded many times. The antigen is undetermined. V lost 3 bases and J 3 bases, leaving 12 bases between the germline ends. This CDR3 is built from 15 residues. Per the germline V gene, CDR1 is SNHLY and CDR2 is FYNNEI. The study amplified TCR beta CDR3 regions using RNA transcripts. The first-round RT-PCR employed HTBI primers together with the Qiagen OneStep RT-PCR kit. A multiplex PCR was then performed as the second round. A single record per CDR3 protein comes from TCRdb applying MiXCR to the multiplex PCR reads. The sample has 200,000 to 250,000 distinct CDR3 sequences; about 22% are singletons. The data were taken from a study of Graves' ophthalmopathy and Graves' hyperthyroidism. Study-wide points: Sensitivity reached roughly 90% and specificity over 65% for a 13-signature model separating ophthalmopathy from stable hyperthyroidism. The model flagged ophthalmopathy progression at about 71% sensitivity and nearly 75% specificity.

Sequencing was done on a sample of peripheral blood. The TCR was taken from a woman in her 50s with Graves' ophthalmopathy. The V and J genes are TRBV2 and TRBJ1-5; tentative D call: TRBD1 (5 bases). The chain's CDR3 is CASSDQGDYNQPQHF. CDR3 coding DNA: TGTGCCAGCAGTGACCAGGGAGACTACAATCAGCCCCAGCATTTT.